The 5 T cell receptor beta chains presented below share a single source sample, sequenced in a study of T cell clonotyping in hematopoietic cell transplantation. Profiled with immunoSEQ multiplex PCR; TCRdb holds only in-frame clones, not every one. The repertoire consists of 11,000 or so clones, with under 55% occurring once and the leading ten covering over 9.5%. Sequencing was carried out using peripheral blood mononuclear cells. The receptors were gathered from a man aged 50 to 60 in good health. Some clones in this sample may be carry-over from other donors' samples.

This clone turned up a few times. V is TRBV6-5 and J is TRBJ2-7; D possibly corresponds to TRBD1 (6 bases). Germline V gene sequence: CDR1 MNHEY, CDR2 SVGAGI. V was pared by 2 bases and J by 7 bases, with 18 bases between. The CDR3 totals 15 residues. CDR3 protein: CASSYEGQDRQEQYF. CDR3 coding DNA: TGTGCCAGCAGTTACGAAGGGCAGGACAGACAGGAGCAGTACTTC.

This clone was observed a handful of times. The CDR3 bases are TGTGCCCAAGAACCGGAAGGGACTGAAGCTTTCTTT. Its protein is CAQEPEGTEAFF. The rearrangement uses TRBV30 and TRBJ1-1; D gene unclear. CDR3 size: 12 residues. Trimming took off 8 bases at V and 5 bases at J, with 15 bases between the two ends. Germline CDR1 and CDR2: GTSNPN and SVGIG (reference sequence).

This chain links TRBV2 with TRBJ1-2; 7 bases fit TRBD1. Germline CDR1 is SNHLY and CDR2 is FYNNEI. J was trimmed by 4 bases and V by 4 bases; bases with no gene match: 0. CDR3 length: 12 amino acids. The CDR3 spells CASSGQGYGYTF. The CDR3 DNA sequence: TGTGCCAGCAGTGGACAGGGCTATGGCTACACCTTC.

Only a few counts were recorded for this clone. In DNA, the CDR3 is TGTGCCAGCAGTGCGGGACAGGCAACAATGAGCTCCTACGAGCAGTACTTC. Protein sequence: CASSAGQATMSSYEQYF. The chain links TRBV6-1 to TRBJ2-7; 8 nucleotides line up with TRBD1. The CDR3 runs 17 residues. From germline, CDR1 is MNHNS and CDR2 SASEGT. After removal of 4 bases from V and 0 bases from J, the junction contained 11 bases not matched to a gene.

The rearrangement uses TRBV6-5 and TRBJ2-4; 12 nucleotides align to TRBD1. J was trimmed by 8 bases and V by 5 bases; bases with no gene match: 7. The CDR3 runs to 15 residues. Germline V gene sequence: CDR1 MNHEY, CDR2 SVGAGI. CDR3 coding DNA: TGTGCCAGCAGTCGAGGGACAGGGGGCGCGGACATTCAGTACTTC. Protein product: CASSRGTGGADIQYF.